This TCR beta chain came from a study of blood T cell repertoires in COVID-19. The table came from immunoSEQ multiplex PCR; TCRdb's copy has only in-frame clones and leaves some out. This repertoire shows 150,000 to 200,000 clones, roughly 83% found once; its top ten account for around 5.9%. From germline, CDR1 is SNHLY and CDR2 FYNNEI. The CDR3 sequence is 13 residues long. Germline trimming cut 6 bases from V and 7 bases from J; bases unmatched to any gene: 7. The source material was peripheral blood. The chain uses TRBV2 and TRBJ1-1; 8 bases are a match to TRBD1. The receptor comes from a woman aged 40-49 years with COVID-19, enrolled during active disease. The CDR3 region has the DNA TGTGCCAGCAGGGGGACAGGTTTTGGTGAAGCTTTCTTT. Its translation is CASRGTGFGEAFF.